The 31 T cell receptor beta chains below come from one sample, sequenced in a study of cytomegalovirus exposure and HLA in healthy donors. Primers for the PCR totalled 60 Vbeta and 13 Jbeta. Sequencing was performed with immunoSEQ multiplex PCR; in TCRdb, only in-frame clones are kept and a portion is missing. Of over 150,000 clones listed, around 69% are singletons. The sequenced sample consisted of PBMCs. Receptors originate from a woman in her 30s in good health and CMV-seronegative.

V and J are TRBV15 and TRBJ1-4; D is ambiguous. Between the trimmed V and J ends, which lost 3 bases and 10 bases, there was a span of 21 bases. CDR1 LNHNV and CDR2 YYDKDF come from the germline V gene (reference sequence). This CDR3 has 16 amino acids. CDR3 residues: CATSSYLDSQARKLFF. The CDR3 DNA is TGTGCCACCAGCAGCTACCTGGACTCCCAAGCGCGAAAACTGTTTTTT. The variable domain in full, completed from reference TRBV15 and TRBJ1-4, reads DAMVIQNPRYQVTQFGKPVTLSCSQTLNHNVMYWYQQKSSQAPKLLFHYYDKDFNNEADTPDNFQSRRPNTSFCFLDIRSPGLGDTAMYLCATSSYLDSQARKLFFGSGTQLSVL.

For the CDR3, the DNA is TGTGCCAGTAGTGCCGCGACAGGGTACGAGCAGTACTTC. The encoded protein is CASSAATGYEQYF. The chain combines TRBV19 with TRBJ2-7, with 7 bases lining up with TRBD1. Germline V gene lookup returns CDR1 LNHDA and CDR2 SQIVND (reference sequence). V shed 5 bases, J shed 4 bases, and the junction held 5 bases outside the gene matches. The CDR3 spans 13 residues.

This chain connects TRBV9 to TRBJ1-1; D gene ambiguous. The ends were cut back, 4 bases at V and 1 base at J, with 20 bases in the middle. This CDR3 is 17 amino acids long. CDR1 is SGDLS and CDR2 is YYNGEE in the germline V gene. The CDR3 coding sequence is TGTGCCAGCAGCCCAATTACAACACGAACGGGGAACACTGAAGCTTTCTTT. It translates to CASSPITTRTGNTEAFF. Variable domain in full (rest from reference TRBV9 and TRBJ1-1): DSGVTQTPKHLITATGQRVTLRCSPRSGDLSVYWYQQSLDQGLQFLIQYYNGEERAKGNILERFSAQQFPDLHSELNLSSLELGDSALYFCASSPITTRTGNTEAFFGQGTRLTVV.

This rearrangement joins TRBV4-2 to TRBJ2-2; 7 nucleotides align to TRBD1. Germline V gene sequence: CDR1 LGHNA, CDR2 YNFKEQ. V was clipped by 5 bases and J by 0 bases; unmatched bases: 6. The CDR3 totals 16 residues. The CDR3 coding sequence is TGTGCCAGCAGCTTCATGGGGACAGCGAACACCGGGGAGCTGTTTTTT. Translated: CASSFMGTANTGELFF.

Only a few counts were recorded for this clone. The J gene is TRBJ1-4, the V gene TRBV7-9; 7 positions match TRBD1. Germline lookup yields CDR1 SEHNR and CDR2 FQNEAQ (reference sequence). The CDR3 covers 14 residues. Trimming at V came to 5 bases and at J to 7 bases, leaving 7 bases not matched to a gene. The CDR3, as DNA: TGTGCCAGCAGCCAAGGTCGGGACAGTGAAAAACTGTTTTTT. Translating it yields CASSQGRDSEKLFF.

V gene TRBV4-2 combines with J gene TRBJ1-6; D remains ambiguous. There are 15 residues in the CDR3. Germline V CDR1 and CDR2: LGHNA, YNFKEQ. The V and J ends lost 4 bases and 8 bases respectively, with 15 bases between them. The CDR3 loop reads CASSLQTGLDSPLHF. The CDR3 DNA follows: TGTGCCAGCAGCCTCCAGACCGGGTTGGATTCACCCCTCCACTTT.

This clone was detected only a few times. The chain is built from TRBV7-8 and TRBJ2-1; 8 bases are shared with TRBD2. The germline V gene has CDR1 SGHVS and CDR2 FQNEAQ. This CDR3 has 15 amino acids. J gave up 4 bases and V 1 base, and 3 bases lay outside the gene matches. CDR3 sequence: CASSLVSGGYNEQFF. Here the CDR3 DNA reads TGTGCCAGCAGCTTAGTTTCGGGAGGGTACAATGAGCAGTTCTTC.

The chain joins TRBV7-9 to TRBJ1-1, with TRBD1 identical over 12 bases. The CDR3 is 16 residues long. Germline V CDR1 and CDR2: SEHNR, FQNEAQ (reference sequence). Trimming took 3 bases from V and 1 from J; bases not matched to a gene: 3. The CDR3 spells CASSLGQGAPNTEAFF. In DNA form, the CDR3 reads TGTGCCAGCAGCTTGGGACAGGGGGCGCCGAACACTGAAGCTTTCTTT.

This clone showed up just a few times. This chain uses TRBV9 with TRBJ2-7; 13 bases align to TRBD2. This CDR3 is 15 amino acids long. V lost 3 bases to trimming and J lost 6 bases; unmatched junction nucleotides: 6. From germline, CDR1 is SGDLS and CDR2 YYNGEE. As DNA, the CDR3 is TGTGCCAGCAGCGGACTAGCGGGGGGTTCTGGCGAGCAGTACTTC. Its translation: CASSGLAGGSGEQYF.

The rearrangement uses TRBV11-2 and TRBJ1-2, with a tentative D call TRBD1 (6 bases). CDR1 and CDR2 from the germline V gene are SGHAT and FQNNGV. CDR3 size: 14 residues. The germline V and J ends were trimmed by 6 bases and 7 bases, with 18 bases remaining between them. CDR3 in amino acids: CASRPGGAGAGYTF. CDR3 in DNA: TGTGCCAGCAGACCAGGCGGAGCAGGGGCTGGCTACACCTTC.

This clone occurred a few times. Here the CDR3 DNA reads TGTGCCAGCAGCGCACCCTCGGCGGGGATCTACGAGCAGTACTTC. Translated: CASSAPSAGIYEQYF. The chain combines TRBV5-4 with TRBJ2-7, with a tentative D call TRBD2 (6 bases). CDR3 size: 15 residues. Germline CDR1 reads SGHNT; CDR2 reads YYREEE (reference sequence). Trimming removed 4 bases from V and 3 bases from J, with 17 bases in between. The variable domain in full, completed from reference TRBV5-4 and TRBJ2-7, reads ETGVTQSPTHLIKTRGQQVTLRCSSQSGHNTVSWYQQALGQGPQFIFQYYREEENGRGNFPPRFSGLQFPNYSSELNVNALELDDSALYLCASSAPSAGIYEQYFGPGTRLTVT.

This chain connects TRBV7-9 to TRBJ1-6; D gene uncertain. Germline CDR1 is SEHNR and CDR2 is FQNEAQ (reference sequence). This CDR3 spans 12 amino acids. V lost 6 bases, J lost 9 bases, and 9 bases lay in between. The CDR3 sequence is CASSQSGSPLHF. CDR3 nucleotide sequence: TGTGCCAGCAGTCAGTCGGGTTCACCCCTCCACTTT.

This clone was seen a few times. The chain is built from TRBV2 and TRBJ1-2, with TRBD1 matching 9 bases. V gave up 6 bases and J gave up 6 bases; unmatched junction bases: 11. CDR3 length: 15 residues. Germline values: CDR1 SNHLY, CDR2 FYNNEI. The CDR3 loop reads CASRGSGTGIHGYTF. For the CDR3, the DNA is TGTGCCAGCAGAGGCTCCGGGACAGGGATTCATGGCTACACCTTC.

This sequence joins TRBV6-5 and TRBJ2-1; 7 nucleotides match TRBD1. Looked up from germline, CDR1 is MNHEY and CDR2 is SVGAGI. The junction had 10 bases not matched to a gene; V was cut back by 4 bases and J by 7 bases. CDR3 size: 15 residues. CDR3 sequence (DNA): TGTGCCAGCAGTTCCCGATCGACAGGGCGGAATGAGCAGTTCTTC. Its protein product is CASSSRSTGRNEQFF.

This clone came up a few times. CDR3 sequence: CASSELTGANSPLHF. CDR3 nucleotides: TGTGCCAGCAGCGAACTGACAGGGGCAAATTCACCCCTCCACTTT. The rearrangement joins TRBV13 to TRBJ1-6; 8 positions agree with TRBD1. The V gene's germline CDR1 is PRHDT and CDR2 FYEKMQ (reference sequence). V shed 5 bases and J 7 bases; nucleotides not matched to a gene: 7. This CDR3 is 15 amino acids long.

The table lists this clone with a few counts. The chain recombines TRBV18 with TRBJ1-1; no clear D gene. V was cut by 3 bases and J by 1 base, with 6 bases left in between. Germline lookup yields CDR1 KGHSH and CDR2 LQKENI. The CDR3 has 13 amino acids. The CDR3 DNA is TGTGCCAGCTCACCCGGGAGGAACACTGAAGCTTTCTTT. Encoded protein: CASSPGRNTEAFF.

V and J are TRBV27 and TRBJ1-4; 7 nucleotides agree with TRBD1. Germline V gives CDR1 MNHEY, CDR2 SMNVEV (reference sequence). V was clipped by 4 bases and J by 7 bases; unmatched bases: 6. The CDR3 loop spans 14 amino acids. CDR3: CASSSGTVPEKLFF. The CDR3 DNA reads TGTGCCAGCAGTTCCGGGACAGTCCCTGAAAAACTGTTTTTT.

The chain is built from TRBV28 and TRBJ2-3; D may be TRBD2 (6 bases). V was shortened by 5 bases and J by 0 bases, with 12 bases between the two germline ends. The CDR3 is 15 residues long. Germline V lookup: CDR1 MDHEN, CDR2 SYDVKM. The CDR3, as DNA: TGTGCCAGCAGTGTGAGCGGGTACAGCACAGATACGCAGTATTTT. This sequence encodes CASSVSGYSTDTQYF.

This chain uses TRBV19 with TRBJ1-2, with TRBD1 as a possible D gene (5 bases). Trimming cost V 7 bases and J 2 bases, with 11 bases left between them. CDR3 length: 13 amino acids. Germline loops: CDR1 LNHDA, CDR2 SQIVND (reference sequence). The CDR3 bases are TGTGCCAGTAAACCAGGGATAAACTATGGCTACACCTTC. Translated, it gives CASKPGINYGYTF.

The table lists this clone with a count of one. The V call is TRBV19, the J call TRBJ1-1; D is perhaps TRBD1 (6 bases). Trimming stripped 5 bases from V and 4 bases from J, with 20 bases between. CDR1 and CDR2 (germline): LNHDA, SQIVND (reference sequence). The CDR3 is 16 amino acids. In nucleotides, the CDR3 is TGTGCCAGTAGTTTTGGGCCACAGGGTGTAAGCACTGAAGCTTTCTTT. Translation: CASSFGPQGVSTEAFF.

The V gene is TRBV7-9, the J gene TRBJ2-7, with D perhaps matching TRBD2 (6 bases). Trimming left V 6 bases short and J 3 bases short, with 15 bases between. Germline lookup yields CDR1 SEHNR and CDR2 FQNEAQ (reference sequence). CDR3 size: 14 residues. Here the CDR3 DNA reads TGTGCCAGCAGGGGTAGCGGCTTCAGCTACGAGCAGTACTTC. Its translation: CASRGSGFSYEQYF.

The sample holds one count of this clone. The V gene is TRBV7-9, the J gene TRBJ2-3; TRBD2 matches at 9 bases. Germline V lookup: CDR1 SEHNR, CDR2 FQNEAQ (reference sequence). Germline trimming cut 6 bases from V and 5 bases from J; bases unmatched to any gene: 15. The CDR3 totals 17 residues. CDR3 DNA: TGTGCCAGCAGACCCCCCTCGACTAGCGGAGAGGAAGATACGCAGTATTTT. Translating gives CASRPPSTSGEEDTQYF.

The chain employs TRBV29-1 and TRBJ2-1, with 7 bases fitting TRBD2. The CDR3 is 14 amino acids. V shed 7 bases and J 0 bases; nucleotides not matched to a gene: 6. Germline V gene lookup returns CDR1 SQVTM and CDR2 ANQGSEA. CDR3: CSAPAGSSYNEQFF. In nucleotides, the CDR3 is TGCAGCGCTCCAGCGGGGAGCTCCTACAATGAGCAGTTCTTC.

The chain is built from TRBV6-1 and TRBJ1-3; 7 bases fit TRBD1. The V and J ends lost 6 bases and 4 bases, in that order; junction bases with no gene match: 9. Germline-derived CDR1 and CDR2 are MNHNS and SASEGT. This CDR3 has 15 residues. CDR3 nucleotide sequence: TGTGCCAGCAGGGACAGGTGGGGTACCGGAAACACCATATATTTT. It yields the protein CASRDRWGTGNTIYF.

This chain uses TRBV4-3 with TRBJ2-1; D gene ambiguous. Germline CDR1 and CDR2: LGHNA and YSLEER. V lost 1 base to trimming and J lost 8 bases, with 6 bases between them. The CDR3 is made up of 12 amino acids. The CDR3 is CASSQGEYEQFF. For the CDR3, the DNA is TGCGCCAGCAGCCAAGGAGAATATGAGCAGTTCTTC.

The chain combines TRBV6-6 with TRBJ2-1; tentatively, D is TRBD1 (6 bases). Germline CDR1 is MNHNY and CDR2 is SVGAGI (reference sequence). This CDR3 has 15 residues. Trimming took 5 bases from V and 7 from J, leaving 18 bases between them. CDR3: CASSDPPQGTNEQFF. CDR3 DNA: TGTGCCAGCAGTGACCCACCGCAGGGGACGAATGAGCAGTTCTTC.

The chain couples TRBV28 to TRBJ2-7; the D gene is possibly TRBD2 (6 bases). The V gene lost 4 bases and the J gene lost 2 bases, with 12 bases spanning the gap. The CDR3 loop spans 14 amino acids. Germline values: CDR1 MDHEN, CDR2 SYDVKM. The CDR3: CASSYQGLTYEQYF. For the CDR3, the DNA is TGTGCCAGCAGTTATCAGGGACTTACCTACGAGCAGTACTTC.

This sequence joins TRBV28 and TRBJ1-2, with a weak D call TRBD1 (5 bases). This CDR3 contains 13 residues. Trimming removed 7 bases at V and 5 bases at J, with 14 bases between. CDR1 is MDHEN, CDR2 SYDVKM, per germline. CDR3 sequence reads: CASTQTDNYGYTF. In DNA, the CDR3 is TGTGCCAGCACCCAGACAGATAATTATGGCTACACCTTC.

This clone was observed once. CDR3 in amino acids: CASSVAVGGQGETQYF. The CDR3 bases are TGTGCCAGCAGCGTAGCTGTAGGGGGACAGGGAGAGACCCAGTACTTC. The chain is built from TRBV9 and TRBJ2-5, with 9 bases matching TRBD1. The V gene end was trimmed by 0 bases and the J gene end by 4 bases; junction bases not matched to a gene: 7. Germline values: CDR1 SGDLS, CDR2 YYNGEE. The CDR3 has 16 residues.

The CDR3 loop reads CASAHGRTYEQYF. Here the CDR3 DNA reads TGCGCCAGCGCACATGGGCGCACCTACGAGCAGTACTTC. The chain carries TRBV5-1 and TRBJ2-7; D gene ambiguous. Looked up from germline, CDR1 is SGHRS and CDR2 is YFSETQ. Trimming removed 7 bases at V and 2 bases at J, with 13 bases between. The CDR3 is 13 amino acids.

The chain has TRBV15 and TRBJ2-5; 11 nucleotides agree with TRBD1. The ends lost 3 bases at V and 5 bases at J; junction bases unmatched: 5. CDR1 is LNHNV, CDR2 YYDKDF, per germline (reference sequence). The CDR3 loop spans 15 amino acids. The CDR3 reads CATSSGQGAGETQYF. CDR3 DNA: TGTGCCACCAGCAGCGGACAGGGGGCAGGGGAGACCCAGTACTTC.